One and the same sample provided the 16 T cell receptor beta chains below, sequenced in a study of cytomegalovirus exposure and HLA in healthy donors. The PCR contained 60 Vbeta and 13 Jbeta primers. The protocol was immunoSEQ multiplex PCR, while the TCRdb copy is restricted to in-frame clones and leaves out a portion. This table holds around 180,000 clones, about 80% found once. Input material: PBMCs. The receptor set was obtained from a woman younger than 30 in good health and CMV-seropositive.

The chain recombines TRBV6-4 with TRBJ2-5, with a tentative D call TRBD2 (7 bases). Looked up from germline, CDR1 is MRHNA and CDR2 is SNTAGT. Trimming left V 10 bases short and J 9 bases short, with 18 bases between. The length of the CDR3 is 12 residues. CDR3 coding DNA: TGTGCCAACCTAGGGGGGGGCGGGGCCCAGTACTTC. Translation gives CANLGGGGAQYF.

V is TRBV12-5 and J is TRBJ2-1; 10 bases agree with TRBD1. CDR1 and CDR2 from the germline V gene are LGHNT and FRNRAP. Losses at the gene ends were 5 bases for V and 2 bases for J; bases not matched to a gene: 3. The CDR3 is 15 amino acids. The CDR3 sequence is CASGPGTGAYNEQFF. Written as DNA, the CDR3 is TGTGCTAGTGGTCCTGGGACAGGGGCCTACAATGAGCAGTTCTTC.

The chain carries TRBV29-1 and TRBJ2-1; 9 bases map to TRBD1. Germline assignment: CDR1 SQVTM and CDR2 ANQGSEA. V shed 4 bases, J shed 9 bases, and the junction held 4 bases outside the gene matches. The CDR3 extends over 12 amino acids. The CDR3, as DNA: TGCAGCGTTGCGGGACAGGGCGCTGAGCAGTTCTTC. This encodes CSVAGQGAEQFF.

The chain uses TRBV9 and TRBJ1-1; TRBD1 agrees at 12 bases. The ends lost 3 bases at V and 3 bases at J; junction bases unmatched: 6. Germline CDR1 and CDR2: SGDLS and YYNGEE. CDR3 length: 16 amino acids. This CDR3 reads CASSAGQGAGDTEAFF. In nucleotides, the CDR3 is TGTGCCAGCAGCGCGGGACAGGGGGCTGGTGACACTGAAGCTTTCTTT.

This chain connects TRBV5-6 to TRBJ1-3; 9 bases agree with TRBD1. The V gene's germline CDR1 is SGHDT and CDR2 YYEEEE. The V and J ends lost 2 bases and 0 bases, in that order; junction bases with no gene match: 9. The CDR3 covers 18 residues. CDR3 DNA sequence: TGTGCCAGCAGCTTACGGACAGGGGACCCCTTCTCTGGAAACACCATATATTTT. It translates to CASSLRTGDPFSGNTIYF.

The V and J genes are TRBV6-5 and TRBJ2-1; TRBD2 matches 9 bases. The CDR3 has 14 residues. CDR1 and CDR2 (germline): MNHEY, SVGAGI. Trimming took 4 bases from V and 8 from J; bases not matched to a gene: 6. The CDR3 DNA sequence: TGTGCCAGCAGTTCCGGGACTAGCCAGCATGAGCAGTTCTTC. It is translated as CASSSGTSQHEQFF.

This clone occurred a few times. V is TRBV5-6 and J is TRBJ1-2, with 8 bases that match TRBD1. This CDR3 comprises 15 residues. V shed 4 bases and J 4 bases; nucleotides not matched to a gene: 9. In germline, CDR1 is SGHDT, CDR2 YYEEEE. In DNA, the CDR3 is TGTGCCAGCAGCCTGGACAGGGTGGCTGCCTATGGCTACACCTTC. The encoded protein is CASSLDRVAAYGYTF.

The chain joins TRBV5-1 to TRBJ2-7; D possibly corresponds to TRBD2 (6 bases). Germline-derived CDR1 and CDR2 are SGHRS and YFSETQ. The ends were cut back, 4 bases at V and 5 bases at J, with 13 bases in the middle. The CDR3 is 13 amino acids. The CDR3 region is CASSPLSSDEQYF. The DNA of the CDR3 is TGCGCCAGCAGCCCGCTCTCTAGCGACGAGCAGTACTTC.

This chain uses TRBV18 with TRBJ2-7, with 9 positions matching TRBD1. This CDR3 has 15 residues. V shed 5 bases and J 6 bases; nucleotides not matched to a gene: 11. Per the germline V gene, CDR1 is KGHSH and CDR2 is LQKENI. The CDR3: CASSVQGTGQVEQYF. In DNA form, the CDR3 reads TGTGCCAGCTCAGTTCAAGGGACAGGGCAGGTCGAGCAGTACTTC.

This clone was recorded a few times. V and J are TRBV7-2 and TRBJ1-5; 10 bases line up with TRBD1. The CDR3 has 15 residues. Germline CDR1 is SGHTA and CDR2 is FQGNSA. The V gene end was trimmed by 5 bases and the J gene end by 7 bases; junction bases not matched to a gene: 8. CDR3 nucleotides: TGTGCCAGCAGCATCTCGACAGGGGGCGGGCAGCCCCAGCATTTT. This gives the protein CASSISTGGGQPQHF.

V is TRBV6-4 and J is TRBJ1-6; 8 nucleotides agree with TRBD1. CDR3 length equals 14 residues. CDR1 MRHNA and CDR2 SNTAGT come from the germline V gene. V dropped 3 bases and J dropped 7; count of bases not matched to a gene: 2. The CDR3 protein is CASSEGQENSPLHF. The CDR3 coding sequence is TGTGCCAGCAGTGAGGGACAGGAAAATTCACCCCTCCACTTT.

The gene calls are TRBV14 and TRBJ1-1; D possibly corresponds to TRBD1 (6 bases). The CDR3 has 16 amino acids. The V gene lost 4 bases and the J gene lost 3 bases, with 18 bases spanning the gap. Germline V gene sequence: CDR1 SGHDN, CDR2 FVKESK. The CDR3 spells CASSRVGVPGDTEAFF. CDR3 DNA sequence: TGTGCCAGCAGCCGGGTGGGGGTCCCAGGGGACACTGAAGCTTTCTTT.

V gene TRBV5-1 combines with J gene TRBJ2-2; 7 nucleotides line up with TRBD1. CDR3 length: 16 amino acids. CDR1 and CDR2 (germline): SGHRS, YFSETQ. V trimming: 3 bases; J trimming: 0 bases; junction bases outside the gene matches: 5. CDR3 bases: TGCGCCAGCAGCTGGGACAGTCCTGCGAACACCGGGGAGCTGTTTTTT. It codes for CASSWDSPANTGELFF.

V and J are TRBV6-1 and TRBJ1-5; maybe TRBD1 (5 bases). This CDR3 has 15 amino acids. Trimming pared 2 bases from V and 1 base from J, leaving 9 bases between. The V gene's germline CDR1 is MNHNS and CDR2 SASEGT. The CDR3 DNA reads as TGTGCCAGCAGTGAACAGGGCGGAAGCAATCAGCCCCAGCATTTT. This codes for CASSEQGGSNQPQHF.

The V call is TRBV28, the J call TRBJ1-2; no clear D gene. The CDR3 covers 14 residues. Germline V CDR1 and CDR2: MDHEN, SYDVKM. V lost 6 bases to trimming and J lost 0 bases, with 11 bases between them. CDR3 in amino acids: CASSLLHPNYGYTF. Here the CDR3 DNA reads TGTGCCAGCAGCCTATTGCACCCTAACTATGGCTACACCTTC.

The chain recombines TRBV5-1 with TRBJ2-7; the match to TRBD2 covers 15 bases. CDR1 is SGHRS and CDR2 is YFSETQ in the germline V gene. The length of the CDR3 is 16 residues. V lost 1 base and J lost 3; bases outside the gene matches: 2. CDR3 coding DNA: TGCGCCAGCAGCTTGTCGGGACTAGCGGGGGGCTACGAGCAGTACTTC. Protein sequence: CASSLSGLAGGYEQYF.